This T cell receptor (beta chain) was captured by sequencing in a study of T cells after yellow fever vaccination. This clonotype was observed a handful of times. TCRdb used MiXCR to reprocess the 5' RACE reads, holding one entry per CDR3 protein. The sample lists 200,000 to 300,000 distinct CDR3 sequences, approximately 13% occurring once. With 5 bases removed from V and 3 bases from J, the gap between germline ends came to 13 bases. The CDR3 sequence is 14 residues long. Germline values: CDR1 DFQATT, CDR2 SNEGSKA (reference sequence). Material: CD4+ T cells sorted from PBMCs, obtained 45 days after the yellow fever booster vaccination. The rearrangement joins TRBV20-1 to TRBJ2-2, with D perhaps TRBD1 (6 bases). The receptor comes from a man in his thirties or forties who received the YFV17D yellow fever vaccine. In DNA form, the CDR3 reads TGCAGTGCTGGCCGGGACACCTACACCGGGGAGCTGTTTTTT. Amino acid sequence: CSAGRDTYTGELFF.